Below are 4 T cell receptor beta chains sequenced from a single sample in a study of cytomegalovirus exposure and HLA in healthy donors. The primer mix had 60 Vbeta and 13 Jbeta primers. Measured with immunoSEQ multiplex PCR; TCRdb has only the in-frame clones, and not every one. Here the sample table reports over 100,000 clones. Sequencing was carried out using PBMCs. Every receptor here comes from a man aged 18 to 30 in good health and CMV-seronegative.

The genes are TRBV4-1 and TRBJ1-3, with D maybe TRBD1 (5 bases). CDR1 is MGHRA and CDR2 is YSYEKL in the germline V gene. The V end was cut by 0 bases, the J end by 2 bases, with 8 bases between. The CDR3 is 15 residues long. This CDR3 reads CASSQDLQAGNTIYF. CDR3 coding DNA: TGCGCCAGCAGCCAAGATTTACAGGCTGGAAACACCATATATTTT.

A note on this clone: The same CDR3 is also encoded by other DNA sequences in this sample. V gene TRBV11-3 combines with J gene TRBJ1-3; TRBD1 agrees at 9 bases. The CDR3 runs to 15 residues. Per germline, CDR1 SGHNT and CDR2 YENEEA. J was trimmed by 2 bases and V by 5 bases; bases with no gene match: 4. The CDR3 loop is CASSPGQGPGNTIYF. The CDR3 coding sequence is TGTGCCAGCAGCCCGGGACAGGGCCCTGGAAACACCATATATTTT.

The chain has TRBV18 and TRBJ2-7; D remains unclear. Germline V gene lookup returns CDR1 KGHSH and CDR2 LQKENI. V was trimmed by 5 bases and J by 1 base, leaving 9 bases between them. This CDR3 region has 13 residues. The CDR3 DNA reads as TGTGCCAGCTCATCAACAGAATCCTACGAGCAGTACTTC. This codes for CASSSTESYEQYF. Supplemented by reference TRBV18 and TRBJ2-7, the full variable domain reads NAGVMQNPRHLVRRRGQEARLRCSPMKGHSHVYWYRQLPEEGLKFMVYLQKENIIDESGMPKERFSAEFPKEGPSILRIQQVVRGDSAAYFCASSSTESYEQYFGPGTRLTVT.

V and J are TRBV18 and TRBJ2-1; a possible D gene is TRBD2 (5 bases). Germline V gene data show CDR1 as KGHSH and CDR2 as LQKENI. CDR3 length: 15 residues. The V gene lost 6 bases and the J gene lost 6 bases, with 18 bases spanning the gap. The CDR3 spells CASSPDYIMSNEQFF. The CDR3 DNA reads as TGTGCCAGCTCGCCCGACTACATAATGTCCAATGAGCAGTTCTTC.